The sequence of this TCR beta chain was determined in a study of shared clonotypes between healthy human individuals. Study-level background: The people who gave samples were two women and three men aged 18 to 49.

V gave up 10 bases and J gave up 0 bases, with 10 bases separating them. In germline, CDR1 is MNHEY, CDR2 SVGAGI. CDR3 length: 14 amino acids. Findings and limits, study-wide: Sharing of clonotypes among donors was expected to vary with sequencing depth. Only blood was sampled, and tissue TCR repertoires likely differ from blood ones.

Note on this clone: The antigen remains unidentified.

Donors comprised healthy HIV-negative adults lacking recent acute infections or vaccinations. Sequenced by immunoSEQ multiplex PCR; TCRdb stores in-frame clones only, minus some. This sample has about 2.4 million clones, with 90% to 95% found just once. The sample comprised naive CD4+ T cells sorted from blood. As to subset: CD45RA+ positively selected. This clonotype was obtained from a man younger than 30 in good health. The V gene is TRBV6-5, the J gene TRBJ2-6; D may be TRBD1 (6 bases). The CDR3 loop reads CATAGASGANVLTF. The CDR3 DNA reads TGTGCCACCGCAGGGGCCTCTGGGGCCAACGTCCTGACTTTC.